This is a list of T cell receptor beta chains from one sample in a study of tumor and adjacent non-tumor tissue in lung cancer. Each CDR3 protein is one row after TCRdb ran MiXCR on the multiplex PCR reads. The sample contains more than 55,000 distinct CDR3 sequences, about 63% of which appear only once. Input material: distant non-tumor lung tissue. These receptors were obtained from a man in his 70s with non-small cell lung cancer. The CDR3 runs from the conserved cysteine through the conserved F or W. Fields, in order: V gene, clone size, CDR3 protein. Size is omitted from some rows. Given values are once, few, many or a class for expanded clones.

TRBV4-2 - CASSREWDAILTQYF
TRBV7-6 - CASSLQIDRGYNQQFF
TRBV25-1 - CASSELKGETQYF
TRBV19 few CASSIDLAGGYNEQFF
TRBV11-2 - CAGSLVQVIGADTQYF
TRBV11-3 many CASSLPPGGNTDTQYF
TRBV28 few CASSHFYEQYF
TRBV6-1 - CASTHGPTGTSTDTQYF
TRBV12-3/TRBV12-4 - CASSRQGNPRDTQHF
TRBV2 few CASSAYGTGTGQPQHF
TRBV12-3/TRBV12-4 - CASSHRQGGSYEQYF
TRBV7-2 few CASSTQKGASEKLFF
TRBV5-4 - CASSAQGNMGQQQIF
TRBV29-1 many CSVQRNYGYTF
TRBV29-1 medium-sized CSVEVLGDRKTYEQYF
TRBV11-2 once CASNARDRVFSPLHF
TRBV11-2 - CASSSRGGGSGANDLTF
TRBV10-2 - CASSNPDLYDYTF
TRBV5-4 once CASSSPTGRHTQYF
TRBV29-1 - CSAGTNWTAGELFF
TRBV5-5 - CANSLRQGQGELYF
TRBV11-2 - CADSLVRGANEQFF
TRBV4-1 many CASRKTGGLEQYF
TRBV11-2 - CANNLGREKLFF
TRBV11-2 - CASSIVGCGYEQFF
TRBV30 - CASTRAERTGRSSGANVVTF
TRBV28 few CASLHRESRETQYF
TRBV11-2 - CASSLVDRGLGETKHF
TRBV6-1 many CASSLERGYEQYF
TRBV11-2 - CASSLTGAGNTDVFF
TRBV28 - CAGRGLNYGYTF
TRBV6-2/TRBV6-3 many CASSLRTSIEAFF
TRBV11-2 many CASSSGQGKAYEQYF
TRBV11-2 once CASSLTGTGKTEAFF
TRBV20-1 - CSARRTSGALYEQYF
TRBV6-5 - CASSSNDRSYSYTF
TRBV11-2 - CASSLNQWAGGTDMQYF
TRBV6-5 few CASSYGITGYNEQFF
TRBV4-2 - CASSQVSGGETQYF
TRBV11-2 - CASSNRGISSRANVLTF
TRBV5-4 few CASSYNRGINEKLFF
TRBV11-2 - CASSPQGARELFF
TRBV6-1 - CANSETRADGGELFF
TRBV24-1 - CATSQQGPGELFF
TRBV14 - CARNQALAGGSKTQYF
TRBV5-4 - CARSLLGQTLAKNIQYF
TRBV20-1 - CSARTSGDTGELFF
TRBV20-1 - CSAGRTSGRSNEQYF
TRBV11-1 - CASSLGTTTDVQFF
TRBV11-2 - CASSLRPQGQGSYEQYF
TRBV20-1 - CSASDAGTIMNEQFF
TRBV9 many CASSGGGVGYEQYF
TRBV11-1 - CASSQIIGLVVALETQYF
TRBV5-1 - CASKVLVAGGTQYF
TRBV6-2/TRBV6-3 - CAITDNLYGYTF
TRBV20-1 - CSAGRSGSEDTQYF
TRBV6-1 many CASSELIGDSTDTQYF
TRBV6-1 many CASSSSVNTEAFF
TRBV12-3/TRBV12-4 many CASSPRGGTEAFF